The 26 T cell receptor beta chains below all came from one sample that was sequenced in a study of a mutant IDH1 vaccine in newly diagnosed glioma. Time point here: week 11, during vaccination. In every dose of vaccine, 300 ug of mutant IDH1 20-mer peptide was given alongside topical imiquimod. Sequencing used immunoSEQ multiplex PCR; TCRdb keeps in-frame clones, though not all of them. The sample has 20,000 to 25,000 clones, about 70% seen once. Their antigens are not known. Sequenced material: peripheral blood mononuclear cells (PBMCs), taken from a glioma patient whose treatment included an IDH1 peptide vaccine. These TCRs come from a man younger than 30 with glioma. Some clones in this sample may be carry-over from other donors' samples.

DNA for the CDR3: TGCGCCAGCAGCCAAGAAATTGGACCTAACTATGGCTACACCTTC. Encoded protein: CASSQEIGPNYGYTF. The rearrangement links TRBV4-3 to TRBJ1-2; D is unresolved. CDR3 length: 15 amino acids. Trimming shortened V by 0 bases and J by 0 bases, and 8 bases separated the two germline ends. Germline assignment: CDR1 LGHNA and CDR2 YSLEER.

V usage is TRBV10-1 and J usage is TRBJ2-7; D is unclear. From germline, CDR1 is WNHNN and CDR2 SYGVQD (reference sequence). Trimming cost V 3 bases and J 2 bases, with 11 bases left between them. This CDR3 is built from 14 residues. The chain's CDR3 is CASSDYRNPYEQYF. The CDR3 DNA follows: TGCGCCAGCAGTGACTACAGAAACCCCTACGAGCAGTACTTC.

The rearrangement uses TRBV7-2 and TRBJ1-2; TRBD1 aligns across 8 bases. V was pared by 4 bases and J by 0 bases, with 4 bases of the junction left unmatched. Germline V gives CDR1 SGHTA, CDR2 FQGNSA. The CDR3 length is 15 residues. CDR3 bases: TGTGCCAGCAGCTGGACAGGGCTGACTAACTATGGCTACACCTTC. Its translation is CASSWTGLTNYGYTF.

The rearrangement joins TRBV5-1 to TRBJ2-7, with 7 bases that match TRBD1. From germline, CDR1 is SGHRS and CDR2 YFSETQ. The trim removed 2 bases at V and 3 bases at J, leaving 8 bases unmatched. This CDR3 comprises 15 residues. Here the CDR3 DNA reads TGCGCCAGCAGCTTAGGGGGCTCTAGGGACTACGAGCAGTACTTC. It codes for CASSLGGSRDYEQYF.

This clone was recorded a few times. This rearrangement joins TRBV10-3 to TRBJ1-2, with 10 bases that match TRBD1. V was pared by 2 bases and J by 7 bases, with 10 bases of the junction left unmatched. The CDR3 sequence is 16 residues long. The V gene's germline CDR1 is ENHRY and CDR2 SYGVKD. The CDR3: CAISELGTGEEIGYTF. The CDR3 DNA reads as TGTGCCATCAGTGAGCTTGGGACAGGGGAAGAGATTGGCTACACCTTC.

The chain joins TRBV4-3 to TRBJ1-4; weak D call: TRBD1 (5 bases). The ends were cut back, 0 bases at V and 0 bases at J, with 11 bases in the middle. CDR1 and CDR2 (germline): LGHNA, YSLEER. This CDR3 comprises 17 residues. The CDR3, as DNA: TGCGCCAGCAGCCAAGATCTCGGACAAGCAACTAATGAAAAACTGTTTTTT. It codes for CASSQDLGQATNEKLFF.

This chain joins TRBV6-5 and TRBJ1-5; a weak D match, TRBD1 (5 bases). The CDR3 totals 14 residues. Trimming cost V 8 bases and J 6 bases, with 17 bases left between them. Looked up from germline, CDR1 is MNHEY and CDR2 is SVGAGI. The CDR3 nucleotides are TGTGCCAGCGGGTGGGGGGGGTTCGGTCAGCCCCAGCATTTT. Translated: CASGWGGFGQPQHF.

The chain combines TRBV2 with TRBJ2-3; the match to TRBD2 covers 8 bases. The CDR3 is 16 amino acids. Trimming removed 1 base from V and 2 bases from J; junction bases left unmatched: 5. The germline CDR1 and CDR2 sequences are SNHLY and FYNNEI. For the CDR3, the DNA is TGTGCCAGCAGTGAAGGTAGCGGGGCTAACACAGATACGCAGTATTTT. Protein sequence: CASSEGSGANTDTQYF.

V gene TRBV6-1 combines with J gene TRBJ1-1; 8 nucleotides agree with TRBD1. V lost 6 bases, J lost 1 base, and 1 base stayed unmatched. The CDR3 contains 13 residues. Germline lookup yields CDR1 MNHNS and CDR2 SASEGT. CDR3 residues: CASRTGGNTEAFF. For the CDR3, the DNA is TGTGCCAGCAGAACAGGGGGGAACACTGAAGCTTTCTTT.

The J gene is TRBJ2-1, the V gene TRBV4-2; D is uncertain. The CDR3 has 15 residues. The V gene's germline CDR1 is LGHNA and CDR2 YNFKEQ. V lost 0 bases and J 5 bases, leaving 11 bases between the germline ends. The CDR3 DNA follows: TGTGCCAGCAGCCAAGATTTGTTTGGAAACAATGAGCAGTTCTTC. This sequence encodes CASSQDLFGNNEQFF.

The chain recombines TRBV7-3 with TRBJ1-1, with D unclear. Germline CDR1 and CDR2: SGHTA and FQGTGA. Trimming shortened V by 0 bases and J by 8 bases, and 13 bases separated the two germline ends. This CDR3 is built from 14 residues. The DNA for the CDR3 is TGTGCCAGCAGCTTAACCCCCCTCGGGCCCGAAGCTTTCTTT. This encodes CASSLTPLGPEAFF.

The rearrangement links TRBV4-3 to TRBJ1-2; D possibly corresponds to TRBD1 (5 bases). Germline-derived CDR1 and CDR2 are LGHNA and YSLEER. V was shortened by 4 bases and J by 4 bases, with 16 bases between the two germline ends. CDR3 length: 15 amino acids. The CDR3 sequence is CASSLGQGLFYGYTF. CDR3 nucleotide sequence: TGCGCCAGCAGCCTCGGACAAGGCCTGTTCTATGGCTACACCTTC.

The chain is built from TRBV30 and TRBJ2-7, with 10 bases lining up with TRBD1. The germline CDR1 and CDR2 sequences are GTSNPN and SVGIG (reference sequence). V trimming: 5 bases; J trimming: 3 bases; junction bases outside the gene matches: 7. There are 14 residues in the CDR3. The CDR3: CAWGRGQGLYEQYF. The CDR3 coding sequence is TGTGCCTGGGGTAGGGGACAGGGGCTCTACGAGCAGTACTTC.

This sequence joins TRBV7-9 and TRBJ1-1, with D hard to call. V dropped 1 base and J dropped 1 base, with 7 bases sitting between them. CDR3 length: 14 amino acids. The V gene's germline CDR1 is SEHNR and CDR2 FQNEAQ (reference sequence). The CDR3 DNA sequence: TGTGCCAGCAGCTTAGGCCCAAGGAACACTGAAGCTTTCTTT. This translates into CASSLGPRNTEAFF.

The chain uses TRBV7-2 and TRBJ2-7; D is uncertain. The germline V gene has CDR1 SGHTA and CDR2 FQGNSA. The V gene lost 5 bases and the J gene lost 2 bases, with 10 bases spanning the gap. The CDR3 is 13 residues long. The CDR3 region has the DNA TGTGCCAGCAGCCTAACCCAGCCCTACGAGCAGTACTTC. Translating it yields CASSLTQPYEQYF.

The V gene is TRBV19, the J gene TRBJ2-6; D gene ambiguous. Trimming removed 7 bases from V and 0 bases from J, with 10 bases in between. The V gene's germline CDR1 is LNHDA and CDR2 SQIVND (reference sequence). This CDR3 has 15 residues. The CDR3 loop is CASTPQSSGANVLTF. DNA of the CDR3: TGTGCCAGTACCCCCCAAAGCTCTGGGGCCAACGTCCTGACTTTC.

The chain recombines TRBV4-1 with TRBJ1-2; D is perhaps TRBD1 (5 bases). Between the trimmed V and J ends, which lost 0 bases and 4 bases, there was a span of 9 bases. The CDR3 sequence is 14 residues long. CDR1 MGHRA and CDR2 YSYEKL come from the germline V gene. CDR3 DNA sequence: TGCGCCAGCAGCCAAGAGGGGGGTGCCTATGGCTACACCTTC. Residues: CASSQEGGAYGYTF.

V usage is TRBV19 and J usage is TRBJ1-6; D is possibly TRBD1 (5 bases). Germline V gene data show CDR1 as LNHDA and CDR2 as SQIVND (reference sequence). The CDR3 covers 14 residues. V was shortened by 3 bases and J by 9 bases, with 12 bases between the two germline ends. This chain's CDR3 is CASSIAGFGSPLHF. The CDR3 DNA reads TGTGCCAGTAGTATTGCAGGGTTCGGTTCACCCCTCCACTTT.

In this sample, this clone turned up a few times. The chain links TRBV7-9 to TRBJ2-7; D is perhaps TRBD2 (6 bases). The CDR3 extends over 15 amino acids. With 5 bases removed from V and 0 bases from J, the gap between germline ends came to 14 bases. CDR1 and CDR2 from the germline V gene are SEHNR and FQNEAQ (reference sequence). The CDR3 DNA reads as TGTGCCAGCAGCGACGGGAGCCACCTCTCCTACGAGCAGTACTTC. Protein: CASSDGSHLSYEQYF. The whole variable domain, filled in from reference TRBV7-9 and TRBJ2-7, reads DTGVSQNPRHKITKRGQNVTFRCDPISEHNRLYWYRQTLGQGPEFLTYFQNEAQLEKSRLLSDRFSAERPKGSFSTLEIQRTEQGDSAMYLCASSDGSHLSYEQYFGPGTRLTVT.

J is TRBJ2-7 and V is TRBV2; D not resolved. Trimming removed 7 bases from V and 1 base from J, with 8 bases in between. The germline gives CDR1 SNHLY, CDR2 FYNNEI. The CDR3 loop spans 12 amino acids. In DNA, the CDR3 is TGTGCCAGCATAGGCAGTTCCTACGAGCAGTACTTC. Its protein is CASIGSSYEQYF.

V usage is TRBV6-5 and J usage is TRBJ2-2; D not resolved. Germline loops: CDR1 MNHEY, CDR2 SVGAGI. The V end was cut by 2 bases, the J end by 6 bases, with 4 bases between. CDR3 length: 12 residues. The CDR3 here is CASSYGSGELFF. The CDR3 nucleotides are TGTGCCAGCAGTTACGGTTCCGGGGAGCTGTTTTTT.

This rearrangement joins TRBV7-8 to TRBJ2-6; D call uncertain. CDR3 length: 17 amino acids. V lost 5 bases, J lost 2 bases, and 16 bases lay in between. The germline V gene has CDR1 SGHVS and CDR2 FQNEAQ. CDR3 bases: TGTGCCAGCAGCCCTAGACAAGCCCGGGCTGGGGCCAACGTCCTGACTTTC. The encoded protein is CASSPRQARAGANVLTF.

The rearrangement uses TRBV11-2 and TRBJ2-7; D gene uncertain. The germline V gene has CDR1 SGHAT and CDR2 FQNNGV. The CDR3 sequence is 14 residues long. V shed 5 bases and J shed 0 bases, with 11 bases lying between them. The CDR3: CASSLLQNSYEQYF. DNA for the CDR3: TGTGCCAGCAGCCTACTACAGAACTCCTACGAGCAGTACTTC.

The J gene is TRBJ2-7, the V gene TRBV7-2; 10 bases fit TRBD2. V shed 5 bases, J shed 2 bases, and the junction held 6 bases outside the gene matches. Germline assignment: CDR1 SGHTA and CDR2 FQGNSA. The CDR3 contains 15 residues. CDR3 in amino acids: CASSTERGGPYEQYF. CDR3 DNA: TGTGCCAGCAGCACGGAGCGGGGGGGCCCCTACGAGCAGTACTTC.

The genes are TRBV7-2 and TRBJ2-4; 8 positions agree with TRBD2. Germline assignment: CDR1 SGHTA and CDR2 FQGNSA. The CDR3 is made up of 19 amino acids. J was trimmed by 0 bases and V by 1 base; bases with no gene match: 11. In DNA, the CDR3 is TGTGCCAGCAGCTTAGAAAATCCTAGCGGGCGTTTAGCCAAAAACATTCAGTACTTC. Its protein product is CASSLENPSGRLAKNIQYF.

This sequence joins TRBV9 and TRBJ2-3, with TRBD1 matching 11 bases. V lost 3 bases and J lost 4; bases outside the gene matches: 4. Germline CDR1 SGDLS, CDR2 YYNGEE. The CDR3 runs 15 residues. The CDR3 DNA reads TGTGCCAGCAGCGGGACAGGGGGCGCGGCAGATACGCAGTATTTT. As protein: CASSGTGGAADTQYF. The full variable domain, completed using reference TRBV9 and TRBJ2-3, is DSGVTQTPKHLITATGQRVTLRCSPRSGDLSVYWYQQSLDQGLQFLIQYYNGEERAKGNILERFSAQQFPDLHSELNLSSLELGDSALYFCASSGTGGAADTQYFGPGTRLTVL.